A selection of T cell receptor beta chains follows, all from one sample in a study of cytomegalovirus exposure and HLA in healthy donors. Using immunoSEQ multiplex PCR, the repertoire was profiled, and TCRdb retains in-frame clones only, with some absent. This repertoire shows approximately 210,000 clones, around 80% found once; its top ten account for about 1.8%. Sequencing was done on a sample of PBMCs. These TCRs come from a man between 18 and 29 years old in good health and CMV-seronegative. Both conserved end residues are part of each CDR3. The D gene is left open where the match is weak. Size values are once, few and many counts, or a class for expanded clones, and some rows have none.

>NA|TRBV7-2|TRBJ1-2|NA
TGTGCCAGCAGCTTAGCTGTCAGGTGGAAGGGGTACTATGGCTACACCTTC
CASSLAVRWKGYYGYTF
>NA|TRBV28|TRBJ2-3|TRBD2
TGTGCCAGCAGCTCCACCGGGACTAGCGGGGGGACGCAGTATTTT
CASSSTGTSGGTQYF
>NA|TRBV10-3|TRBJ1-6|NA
TGTGCCATCAGACAGGGACTAACTTATAATTCACCCCTCCACTTT
CAIRQGLTYNSPLHF
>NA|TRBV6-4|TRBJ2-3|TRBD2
TGTGCCAGCAGCTGGACTAGCGGGGGCACAGATACGCAGTATTTT
CASSWTSGGTDTQYF
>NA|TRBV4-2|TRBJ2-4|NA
TGTGCCAGCAGCCAAGAGGACAGAGAAAAAAACATTCAGTACTTC
CASSQEDREKNIQYF
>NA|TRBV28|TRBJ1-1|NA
TGTGCCAGCAGTTTTGGGCATAAGAACACTGAAGCTTTCTTT
CASSFGHKNTEAFF
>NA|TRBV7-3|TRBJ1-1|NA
TGTGCCAGCAGCTTAATGGGAGGGAACACTGAAGCTTTCTTT
CASSLMGGNTEAFF
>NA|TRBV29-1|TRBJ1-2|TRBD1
TGCAGCGTTGTAGAGGGGGCGAACTATGGCTACACCTTC
CSVVEGANYGYTF
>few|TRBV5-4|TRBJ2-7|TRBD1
TGTGCCAATAAGCCGGGACAGGGGTTTCCCTACGAGCAGTACTTC
CANKPGQGFPYEQYF
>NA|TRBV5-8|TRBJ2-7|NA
TGTGCCAGCAGCTCCCTACGGACAGCGGGGAGCTACGAGCAGTACTTC
CASSSLRTAGSYEQYF
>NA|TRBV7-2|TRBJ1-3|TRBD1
TGTGCCAGCAGCTTAGTAGGACAGGGAACTGGAAACACCATATATTTT
CASSLVGQGTGNTIYF
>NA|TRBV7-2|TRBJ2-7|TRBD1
TGTGCCAGCAGCTTTGAGACAGGGGAGCAGTACTTC
CASSFETGEQYF
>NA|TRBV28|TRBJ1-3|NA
TGTGCCAGCAGCCGCCCGGCCAGGGGAAACACCATATATTTT
CASSRPARGNTIYF
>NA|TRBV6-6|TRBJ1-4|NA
TGTGCCAGCAGTGATCAGGCAACTAATGAAAAACTGTTTTTT
CASSDQATNEKLFF
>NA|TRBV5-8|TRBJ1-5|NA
TGTGCCAGCAGTCAGTTCCGGGGGGAAGGTCAGCCCCAGCATTTT
CASSQFRGEGQPQHF
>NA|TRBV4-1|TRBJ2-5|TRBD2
TGCGCCAGCAGCCAAGATGCGGGAGGAAGGGGGACCCAGTACTTC
CASSQDAGGRGTQYF
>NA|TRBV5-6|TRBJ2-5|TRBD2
TGTGCCAGCAGCTCGACTAGCGCGGGGGGGGAGGCCCAGTACTTC
CASSSTSAGGEAQYF
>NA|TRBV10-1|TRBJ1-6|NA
TGCGCCAGCAGTGAGGACAGGCGAAATTCACCCCTCCACTTT
CASSEDRRNSPLHF
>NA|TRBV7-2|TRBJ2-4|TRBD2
TGTGCCAGCAGCTCTCTAGCGGGAGACAACGACAAAAACATTCAGTACTTC
CASSSLAGDNDKNIQYF
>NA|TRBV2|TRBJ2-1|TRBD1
TGTGCCAGCACTCGAAGGACAGGGCCCCCTGAGCAGTTCTTC
CASTRRTGPPEQFF
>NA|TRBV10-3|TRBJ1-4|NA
TGTGCCATCAGTGAGTCACAGGGCCAGAATAATGAAAAACTGTTTTTT
CAISESQGQNNEKLFF
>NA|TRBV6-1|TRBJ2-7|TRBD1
TGTGCCAGCAGTCATGATGAAAGTGGGACAGACGAGCAGTACTTC
CASSHDESGTDEQYF
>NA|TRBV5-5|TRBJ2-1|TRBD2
TGTGCCAGCACCAAGAGTAGCGGGAGCTCCTACAATGAGCAGTTCTTC
CASTKSSGSSYNEQFF
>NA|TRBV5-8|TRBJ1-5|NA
TGTGCCAGCAGTTCGTCACCCAGATATAGCAATCAGCCCCAGCATTTT
CASSSSPRYSNQPQHF
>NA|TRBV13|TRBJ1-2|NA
TGTGCCAGCAGCTTTACAGGGAACTATGGCTACACCTTC
CASSFTGNYGYTF
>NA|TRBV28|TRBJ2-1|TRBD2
TGTGCCAGCAGTTCCCTCCTCGGGGCTAGCGGGAGGGCCGGTGAGCAGTTCTTC
CASSSLLGASGRAGEQFF
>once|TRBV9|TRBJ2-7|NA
TGTGCCAGCAGCGTAAGAGAAGGAGACGAGCAGTACTTC
CASSVREGDEQYF
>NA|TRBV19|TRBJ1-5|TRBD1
TGTGCCAGTTCGCTACCGGGACAGGGGATTCAGCCCCAGCATTTT
CASSLPGQGIQPQHF
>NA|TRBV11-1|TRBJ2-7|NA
TGTGCCAGCAGTTCCGGGACCAGGGGCGAGCAGTACTTC
CASSSGTRGEQYF
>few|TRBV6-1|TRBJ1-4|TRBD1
TGTGCCAGCATGAGGGGACAGGGGAACGAAAAACTGTTTTTT
CASMRGQGNEKLFF
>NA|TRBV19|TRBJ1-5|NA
TGTGCCAGTAGTATCTATACTTCATGGAGCAATCAGCCCCAGCATTTT
CASSIYTSWSNQPQHF
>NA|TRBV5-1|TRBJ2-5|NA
TGCGCCAGCAGCTCTAGGGACTTACAAGAGACCCAGTACTTC
CASSSRDLQETQYF
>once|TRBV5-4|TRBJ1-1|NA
TGTGCCAGCAGCTTGCTTCCGCGGAGGGACACTGAAGCTTTCTTT
CASSLLPRRDTEAFF
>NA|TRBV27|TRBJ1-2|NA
TGTGCCAGCAGTTTGTCCAGAAACTATGGCTACACCTTC
CASSLSRNYGYTF
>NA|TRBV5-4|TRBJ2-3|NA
TGTGCCAGCAGCTTGAGGGGGGGGGCAGATACGCAGTATTTT
CASSLRGGADTQYF
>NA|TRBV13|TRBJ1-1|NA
TGTGCCAGCAGCCGAGGGATGGGGACTGAAGCTTTCTTT
CASSRGMGTEAFF
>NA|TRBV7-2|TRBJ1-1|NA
TGTGCCAGCAGCCCGACCGGGGACACTGAAGCTTTCTTT
CASSPTGDTEAFF
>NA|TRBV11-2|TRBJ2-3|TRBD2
TGTGCCAGCAGCCTCCGGACTAGCGGGAGGTCAGATACGCAGTATTTT
CASSLRTSGRSDTQYF
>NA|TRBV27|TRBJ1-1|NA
TGTGCCAGCAGAGGACTACTAGAAGCTTTCTTT
CASRGLLEAFF
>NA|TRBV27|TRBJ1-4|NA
TGTGCCAGCAGTTTAACAGGGCGGTGGAATGAAAAACTGTTTTTT
CASSLTGRWNEKLFF
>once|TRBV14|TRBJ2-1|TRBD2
TGTGCCAGCAGCTCGACTAGCGGCAGCGTTCGGCAGTTCTTC
CASSSTSGSVRQFF
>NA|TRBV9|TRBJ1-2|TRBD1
TGTGCCAGCAGCCCGATGGACAGGGCTCTGGGCTATGGCTACACCTTC
CASSPMDRALGYGYTF
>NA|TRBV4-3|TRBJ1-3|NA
TGCGCCAGCAGCCAAGGACAGAACTCTGGAAACACCATATATTTT
CASSQGQNSGNTIYF
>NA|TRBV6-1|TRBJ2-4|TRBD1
TGTGCCAGCACCGGACAGGGGAAAAACATTCAGTACTTC
CASTGQGKNIQYF
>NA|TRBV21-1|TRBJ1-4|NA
TGTGCCAGCAGCAAAATCGGCAGGACAGCCTCGGGAGGTGAAAAACTGTTTTTT
CASSKIGRTASGGEKLFF
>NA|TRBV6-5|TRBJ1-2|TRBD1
TGTGCCAGCAGCCGGACAGGAATTAACTATGGCTACACCTTC
CASSRTGINYGYTF
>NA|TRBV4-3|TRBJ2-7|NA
TGCGCCAGCAGCCAAGCAGGGATCAACGACGAGCAGTACTTC
CASSQAGINDEQYF
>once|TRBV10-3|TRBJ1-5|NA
TGTGCCATCAGCGCGGGGGCAGGGCCCCCGGGTGGGGATAGCAATCAGCCCCAGCATTTT
CAISAGAGPPGGDSNQPQHF
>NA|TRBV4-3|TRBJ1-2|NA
TGCGCCAGCAGCCAAGACAGGGGTCGTATAAATGGCTACACCTTC
CASSQDRGRINGYTF
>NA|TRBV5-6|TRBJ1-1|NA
TGTGCCAGCAGCTTGGCCGCGGGGGGTGAAGCTTTCTTT
CASSLAAGGEAFF
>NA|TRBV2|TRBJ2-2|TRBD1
TGTGCCAGCAGTTGGGACAGGGCTAACACCGGGGAGCTGTTTTTT
CASSWDRANTGELFF
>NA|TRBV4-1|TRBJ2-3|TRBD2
TGCGCCAGCAGCCAAGAGGTAGCGGGGGGGCCATATACGCAGTATTTT
CASSQEVAGGPYTQYF
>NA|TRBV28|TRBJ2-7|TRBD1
TGTGCCAGCAGTACCGCCGGGACAGGGGGCTACGAGCAGTACTTC
CASSTAGTGGYEQYF
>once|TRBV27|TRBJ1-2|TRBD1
TGTGCCAGCAGTTTTACAGGGGCTAACTATGGCTACACCTTC
CASSFTGANYGYTF
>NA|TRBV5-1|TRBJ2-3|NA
TGCGCCAGCAGCTTCGGTAGCGGCACAGATACGCAGTATTTT
CASSFGSGTDTQYF
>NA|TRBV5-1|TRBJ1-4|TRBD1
TGCGCCAGCAGATTCCGTACAGGGGCAAATGAAAAACTGTTTTTT
CASRFRTGANEKLFF
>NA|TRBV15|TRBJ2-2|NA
TGTGCCACCAGCATGGGAGACACCGGGGAGCTGTTTTTT
CATSMGDTGELFF
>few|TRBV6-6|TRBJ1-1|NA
TGTGCCAGCAGTCGCACAGGGATGAACACTGAAGCTTTCTTT
CASSRTGMNTEAFF